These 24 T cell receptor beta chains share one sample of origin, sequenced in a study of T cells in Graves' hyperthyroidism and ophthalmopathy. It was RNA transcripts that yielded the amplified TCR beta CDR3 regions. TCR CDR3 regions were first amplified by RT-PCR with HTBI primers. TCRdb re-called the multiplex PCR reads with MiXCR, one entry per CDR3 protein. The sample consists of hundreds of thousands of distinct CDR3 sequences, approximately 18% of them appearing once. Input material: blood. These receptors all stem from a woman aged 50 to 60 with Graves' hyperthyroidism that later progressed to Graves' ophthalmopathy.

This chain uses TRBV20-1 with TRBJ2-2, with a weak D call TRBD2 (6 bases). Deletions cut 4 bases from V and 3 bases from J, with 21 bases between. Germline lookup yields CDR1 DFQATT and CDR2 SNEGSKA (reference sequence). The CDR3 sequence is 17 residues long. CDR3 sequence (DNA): TGCAGTGCTACGGGGTGGGCCGGGACTCCGGACACCGGGGAGCTGTTTTTT. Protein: CSATGWAGTPDTGELFF.

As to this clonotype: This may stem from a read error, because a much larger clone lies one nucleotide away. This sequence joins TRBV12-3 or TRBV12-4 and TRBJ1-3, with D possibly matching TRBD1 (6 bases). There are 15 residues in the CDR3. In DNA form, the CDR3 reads TGTGCCAGCAGTTTGGGGACATTCTCTGGAAGCACCATATATTTT. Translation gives CASSLGTFSGSTIYF.

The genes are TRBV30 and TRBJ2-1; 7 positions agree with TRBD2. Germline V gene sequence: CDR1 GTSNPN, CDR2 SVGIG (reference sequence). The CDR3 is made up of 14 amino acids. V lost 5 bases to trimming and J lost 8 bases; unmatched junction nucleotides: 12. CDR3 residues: CAWGPGGTRDEQFF. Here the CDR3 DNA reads TGTGCCTGGGGCCCGGGGGGAACGAGGGATGAGCAGTTCTTC.

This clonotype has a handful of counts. CDR3 in amino acids: CSAPRQNGYTF. The CDR3 DNA reads TGCAGTGCACCTAGACAGAATGGCTACACCTTC. This chain connects TRBV20-1 to TRBJ1-2; a possible D gene is TRBD1 (5 bases). The CDR3 contains 11 residues. CDR1 and CDR2 from the germline V gene are DFQATT and SNEGSKA (reference sequence). The ends were cut back, 6 bases at V and 6 bases at J, with 11 bases in the middle.

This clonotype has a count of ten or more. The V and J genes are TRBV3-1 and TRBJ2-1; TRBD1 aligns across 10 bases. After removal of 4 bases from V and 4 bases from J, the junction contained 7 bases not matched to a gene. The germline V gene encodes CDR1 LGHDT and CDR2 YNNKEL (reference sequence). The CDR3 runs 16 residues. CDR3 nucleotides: TGTGCCAGCAGCCCCGGGGGACAGGGGAATTACAATGAGCAGTTCTTC. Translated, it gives CASSPGGQGNYNEQFF.

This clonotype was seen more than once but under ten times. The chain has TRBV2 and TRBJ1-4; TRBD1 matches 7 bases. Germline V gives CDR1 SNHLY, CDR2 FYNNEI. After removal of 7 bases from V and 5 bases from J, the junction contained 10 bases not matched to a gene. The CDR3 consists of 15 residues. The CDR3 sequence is CASTPRTGLNEKLFF. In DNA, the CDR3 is TGTGCCAGCACCCCCCGGACAGGCTTAAATGAAAAACTGTTTTTT.

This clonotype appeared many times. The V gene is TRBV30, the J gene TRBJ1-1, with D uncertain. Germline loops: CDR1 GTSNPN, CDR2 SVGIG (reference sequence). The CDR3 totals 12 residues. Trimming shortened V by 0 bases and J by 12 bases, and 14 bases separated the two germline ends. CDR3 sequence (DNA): TGTGCCTGGAGTGTACCCCCGGTTTGGCCTTTCTTT. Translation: CAWSVPPVWPFF. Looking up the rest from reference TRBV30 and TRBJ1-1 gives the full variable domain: SQTIHQWPATLVQPVGSPLSLECTVEGTSNPNLYWYRQAAGRGLQLLFYSVGIGQISSEVPQNLSASRPQDRQFILSSKKLLLSDSGFYLCAWSVPPVWPFFGQGTRLTVV.

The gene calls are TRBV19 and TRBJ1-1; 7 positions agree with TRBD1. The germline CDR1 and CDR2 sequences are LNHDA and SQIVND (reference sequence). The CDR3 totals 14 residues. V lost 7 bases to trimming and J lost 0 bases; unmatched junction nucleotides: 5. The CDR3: CASTRDRVNTEAFF. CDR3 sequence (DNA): TGTGCCAGTACCAGAGACAGGGTGAACACTGAAGCTTTCTTT. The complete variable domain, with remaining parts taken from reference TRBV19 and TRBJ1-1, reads DGGITQSPKYLFRKEGQNVTLSCEQNLNHDAMYWYRQDPGQGLRLIYYSQIVNDFQKGDIAEGYSVSREKKESFPLTVTSAQKNPTAFYLCASTRDRVNTEAFFGQGTRLTVV.

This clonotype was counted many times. The CDR3 loop reads CSVEDEGQHNYGYTF. In DNA form, the CDR3 reads TGCAGCGTTGAAGATGAGGGACAGCATAACTATGGCTACACCTTC. The genes are TRBV29-1 and TRBJ1-2; 7 bases are a match to TRBD1. V lost 0 bases to trimming and J lost 1 base; unmatched junction nucleotides: 5. Germline CDR1 SQVTM, CDR2 ANQGSEA. The CDR3 runs 15 residues.

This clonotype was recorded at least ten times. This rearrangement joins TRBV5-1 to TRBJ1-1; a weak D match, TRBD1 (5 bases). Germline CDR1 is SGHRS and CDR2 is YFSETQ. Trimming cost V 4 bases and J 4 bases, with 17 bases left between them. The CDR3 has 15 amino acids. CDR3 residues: CASSLSQRQGTEAFF. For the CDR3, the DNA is TGCGCCAGCAGCCTATCACAGAGGCAGGGCACTGAAGCTTTCTTT.

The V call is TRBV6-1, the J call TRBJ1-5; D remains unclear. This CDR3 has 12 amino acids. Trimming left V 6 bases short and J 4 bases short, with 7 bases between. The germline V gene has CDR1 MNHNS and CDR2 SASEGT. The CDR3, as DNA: TGTGCCAGCAGCTGGACGAATCAGCCCCAGCATTTT. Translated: CASSWTNQPQHF.

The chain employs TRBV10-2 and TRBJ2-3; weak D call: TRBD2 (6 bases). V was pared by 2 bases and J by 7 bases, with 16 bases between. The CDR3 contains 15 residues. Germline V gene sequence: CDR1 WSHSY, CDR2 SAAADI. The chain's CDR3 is CASSERTTAGNTQYF. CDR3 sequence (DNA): TGCGCCAGCAGTGAGAGGACTACGGCGGGGAATACGCAGTATTTT.

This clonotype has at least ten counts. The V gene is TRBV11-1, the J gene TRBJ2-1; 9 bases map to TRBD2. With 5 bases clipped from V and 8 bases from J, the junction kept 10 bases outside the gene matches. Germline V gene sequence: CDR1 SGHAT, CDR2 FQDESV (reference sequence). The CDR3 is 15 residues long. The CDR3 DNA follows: TGTGCCAGCAGCCCCCGGGGTAGCGGGGGCTATGAGCAGTTCTTC. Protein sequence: CASSPRGSGGYEQFF.

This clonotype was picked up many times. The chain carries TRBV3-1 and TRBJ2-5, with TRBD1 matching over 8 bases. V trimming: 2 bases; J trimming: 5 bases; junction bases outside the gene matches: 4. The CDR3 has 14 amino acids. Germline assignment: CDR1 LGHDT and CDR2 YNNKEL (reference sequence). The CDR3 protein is CASSQTQGVETQYF. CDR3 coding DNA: TGTGCCAGCAGCCAAACACAGGGGGTCGAGACCCAGTACTTC.

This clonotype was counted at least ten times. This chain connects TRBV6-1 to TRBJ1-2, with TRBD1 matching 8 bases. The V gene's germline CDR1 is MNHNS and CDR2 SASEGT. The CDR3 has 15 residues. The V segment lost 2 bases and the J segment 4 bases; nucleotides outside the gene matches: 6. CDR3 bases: TGTGCCAGCAGTGAATCGACAGGGGCCCTCTATGGCTACACCTTC. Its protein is CASSESTGALYGYTF.

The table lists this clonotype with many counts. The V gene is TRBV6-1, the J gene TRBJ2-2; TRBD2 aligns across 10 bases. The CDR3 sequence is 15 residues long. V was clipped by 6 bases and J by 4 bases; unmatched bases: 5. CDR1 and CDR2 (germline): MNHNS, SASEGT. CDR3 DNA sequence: TGTGCCAGCAGAACTAGCGGGGTTGGCACCGGGGAGCTGTTTTTT. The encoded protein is CASRTSGVGTGELFF.

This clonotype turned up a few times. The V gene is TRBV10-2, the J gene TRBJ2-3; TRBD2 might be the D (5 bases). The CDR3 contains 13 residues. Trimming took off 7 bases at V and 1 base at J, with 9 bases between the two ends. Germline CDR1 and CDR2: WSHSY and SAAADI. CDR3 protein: CASTLGGTDTQYF. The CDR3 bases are TGCGCCAGCACCCTCGGGGGCACAGATACGCAGTATTTT.

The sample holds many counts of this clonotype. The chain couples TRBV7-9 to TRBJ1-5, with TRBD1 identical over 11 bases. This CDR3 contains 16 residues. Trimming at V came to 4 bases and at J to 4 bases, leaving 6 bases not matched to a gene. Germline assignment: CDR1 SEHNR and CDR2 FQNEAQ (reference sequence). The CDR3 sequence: CASSSKGTGGNQPQHF. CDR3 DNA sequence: TGTGCCAGCAGCTCGAAGGGGACAGGGGGGAATCAGCCCCAGCATTTT.

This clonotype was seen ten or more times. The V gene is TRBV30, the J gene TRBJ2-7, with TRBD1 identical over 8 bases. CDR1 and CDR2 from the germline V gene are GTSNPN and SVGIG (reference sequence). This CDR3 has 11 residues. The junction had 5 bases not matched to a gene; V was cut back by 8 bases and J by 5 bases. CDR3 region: CAGGQGHEQYF. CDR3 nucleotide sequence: TGTGCCGGCGGACAGGGCCACGAGCAGTACTTC.

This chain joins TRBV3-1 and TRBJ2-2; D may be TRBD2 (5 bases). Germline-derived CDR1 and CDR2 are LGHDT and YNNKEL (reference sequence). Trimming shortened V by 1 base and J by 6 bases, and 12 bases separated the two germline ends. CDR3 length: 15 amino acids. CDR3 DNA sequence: TGTGCCAGCAGCCAAGTGGCTACCGGGGCCGGGGAGCTGTTTTTT. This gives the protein CASSQVATGAGELFF.

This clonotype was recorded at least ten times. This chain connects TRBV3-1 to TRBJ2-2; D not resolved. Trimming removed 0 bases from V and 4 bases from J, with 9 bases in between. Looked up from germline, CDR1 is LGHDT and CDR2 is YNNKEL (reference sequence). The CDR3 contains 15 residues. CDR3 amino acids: CASSQDFAGTGELFF. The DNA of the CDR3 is TGTGCCAGCAGCCAAGATTTCGCCGGCACCGGGGAGCTGTTTTTT.

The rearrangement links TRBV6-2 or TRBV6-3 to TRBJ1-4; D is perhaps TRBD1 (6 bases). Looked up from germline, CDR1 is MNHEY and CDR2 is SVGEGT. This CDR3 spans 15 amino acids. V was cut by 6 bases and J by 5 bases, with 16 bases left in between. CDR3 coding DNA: TGTGCCAGCAGATTTGCCGCGGGGGCAAATGAAAAACTGTTTTTT. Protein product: CASRFAAGANEKLFF.

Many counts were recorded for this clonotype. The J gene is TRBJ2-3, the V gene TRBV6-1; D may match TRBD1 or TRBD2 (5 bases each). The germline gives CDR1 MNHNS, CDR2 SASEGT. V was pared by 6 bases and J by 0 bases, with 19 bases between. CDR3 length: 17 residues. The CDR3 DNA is TGTGCCAGCAGCCCCTGGGTCGGGACGACTAGCACAGATACGCAGTATTTT. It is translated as CASSPWVGTTSTDTQYF.

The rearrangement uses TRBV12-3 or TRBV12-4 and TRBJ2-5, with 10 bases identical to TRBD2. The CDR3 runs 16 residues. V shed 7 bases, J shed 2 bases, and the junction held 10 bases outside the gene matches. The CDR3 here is CASTSGGQPLQETQYF. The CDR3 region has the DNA TGTGCCAGCACTAGCGGGGGTCAACCCCTTCAAGAGACCCAGTACTTC.